Below, 27 T cell receptor beta chains from the same sample are listed, as sequenced in a study of T cell responses to AZD1222 COVID-19 vaccine. TCRdb's table, derived via immunoSEQ multiplex PCR, lists solely in-frame clones and lacks some. The sample records about 92,000 clones, under 95% being singletons. The specimen comprised peripheral blood, sampled on day 0 of AZD1222 vaccination. These receptors came from an adult in good health.

The chain links TRBV6-2 or TRBV6-3 to TRBJ2-7, with D possibly matching TRBD1 (6 bases). The V gene's germline CDR1 is MNHEY and CDR2 SVGEGT. This CDR3 is 19 amino acids long. Deletions cut 5 bases from V and 6 bases from J, with 32 bases between. The CDR3 loop is CASSTFRGINPPVVSEQYF. In nucleotides, the CDR3 is TGTGCCAGCAGTACGTTCAGGGGTATTAACCCCCCCGTTGTCTCCGAGCAGTACTTC.

The genes are TRBV28 and TRBJ1-2; unclear D gene. This CDR3 is built from 15 residues. CDR1 and CDR2 from the germline V gene are MDHEN and SYDVKM. Trimming removed 2 bases at V and 4 bases at J, with 14 bases between. CDR3 DNA sequence: TGTGCCAGCAGTTTAGTAATGGATAGCCGCTATGGCTACACCTTC. Protein: CASSLVMDSRYGYTF.

The genes are TRBV9 and TRBJ1-2, with 9 bases fitting TRBD1. After removal of 0 bases from V and 8 bases from J, the junction contained 8 bases not matched to a gene. Per the germline V gene, CDR1 is SGDLS and CDR2 is YYNGEE. There are 15 residues in the CDR3. CDR3: CASSVEGTGISGYTF. Written as DNA, the CDR3 is TGTGCCAGCAGCGTAGAGGGGACAGGGATTTCGGGCTACACCTTC.

The chain joins TRBV11-3 to TRBJ1-1, with TRBD1 as a possible D gene (5 bases). Germline CDR1 and CDR2: SGHNT and YENEEA. Trimming took 4 bases from V and 5 from J, leaving 17 bases between them. The CDR3 has 15 residues. The CDR3 nucleotides are TGTGCCAGCAGCTCGAGAGGGGCACCGGAAACTGAAGCTTTCTTT. As protein: CASSSRGAPETEAFF.

The genes are TRBV18 and TRBJ1-2; 8 positions agree with TRBD1. The ends lost 5 bases at V and 0 bases at J; junction bases unmatched: 5. CDR3 size: 15 residues. Germline CDR1 and CDR2: KGHSH and LQKENI. In nucleotides, the CDR3 is TGTGCCAGCTCAACCCAGGGACAGGCTAACTATGGCTACACCTTC. Protein sequence: CASSTQGQANYGYTF.

The CDR3 nucleotides read TGTGCCAGCTCATCGCGGGGGAATCAAGAGACCCAGTACTTC. Protein product: CASSSRGNQETQYF. The chain carries TRBV18 and TRBJ2-5; 7 bases map to TRBD2. V gave up 5 bases and J gave up 2 bases; unmatched junction bases: 5. CDR3 size: 14 residues. Per the germline V gene, CDR1 is KGHSH and CDR2 is LQKENI.

This clone was recorded once. The rearrangement links TRBV7-9 to TRBJ1-2, with 9 positions matching TRBD1. CDR1 SEHNR and CDR2 FQNEAQ come from the germline V gene (reference sequence). J was trimmed by 8 bases and V by 3 bases; bases with no gene match: 4. This CDR3 has 13 amino acids. CDR3 loop: CASSLGTGRGYTF. The CDR3 nucleotides are TGTGCCAGCAGCTTGGGGACAGGGCGCGGCTACACCTTC.

This clone was seen once. The chain has TRBV30 and TRBJ1-1; no clear D. In germline, CDR1 is GTSNPN, CDR2 SVGIG (reference sequence). The V end lost 3 bases, the J end lost 10 bases, and 12 bases lay between the germline ends. The CDR3 is made up of 11 amino acids. CDR3 residues: CAWSLDGGAFF. CDR3 in DNA: TGTGCCTGGAGCCTAGACGGCGGAGCTTTCTTT. Together with reference TRBV30 and TRBJ1-1, the CDR3 gives the full variable domain: SQTIHQWPATLVQPVGSPLSLECTVEGTSNPNLYWYRQAAGRGLQLLFYSVGIGQISSEVPQNLSASRPQDRQFILSSKKLLLSDSGFYLCAWSLDGGAFFGQGTRLTVV.

The chain carries TRBV3-1 (or the pseudogene TRBV3-2) and TRBJ2-5; 9 nucleotides align to TRBD2. The trim removed 4 bases at V and 1 base at J, leaving 10 bases unmatched. This CDR3 is 17 amino acids long. From germline, CDR1 is LGHDT and CDR2 YNNKEL (reference sequence). CDR3 loop: CASSLSGSGGTQETQYF. The CDR3 region has the DNA TGTGCCAGCAGCCTGTCTGGGAGCGGGGGGACCCAAGAGACCCAGTACTTC.

This chain joins TRBV6-5 and TRBJ1-6, with 12 bases fitting TRBD1. Germline CDR1 reads MNHEY; CDR2 reads SVGAGI. V gave up 3 bases and J gave up 9 bases; unmatched junction bases: 6. This CDR3 comprises 16 residues. CDR3 residues: CASSYSPGQGASPLHF. The CDR3 nucleotides read TGTGCCAGCAGTTATTCTCCGGGACAGGGGGCTTCACCCCTCCACTTT.

The rearrangement joins TRBV6-2 or TRBV6-3 to TRBJ2-3, with D possibly being TRBD1 (5 bases). Deletions cut 5 bases from V and 2 bases from J, with 17 bases between. The germline CDR1 and CDR2 sequences are MNHEY and SVGEGT. The CDR3 spans 16 residues. The CDR3 DNA is TGTGCCAGCAGTATGTCTTGGGGCAGCCTCACAGATACGCAGTATTTT. It codes for CASSMSWGSLTDTQYF.

The rearrangement links TRBV6-5 to TRBJ2-7, with D possibly being TRBD1 or TRBD2 (6 bases each). The CDR3 contains 15 residues. V was clipped by 2 bases and J by 6 bases, with 17 bases between them. Germline values: CDR1 MNHEY, CDR2 SVGAGI. CDR3 DNA sequence: TGTGCCAGCAGTTACGATAGGGGGGTAGGGAGCGAGCAGTACTTC. Its translation is CASSYDRGVGSEQYF.

The V gene is TRBV12-3 or TRBV12-4, the J gene TRBJ1-1, with D possibly TRBD1 on 6 matching bases. V gave up 1 base and J gave up 7 bases, with 10 bases separating them. The CDR3 spans 13 residues. The CDR3 loop reads CASSLDRANEAFF. CDR3 in DNA: TGTGCCAGCAGTTTAGACAGGGCTAATGAAGCTTTCTTT.

The chain recombines TRBV28 with TRBJ2-6; D possibly corresponds to TRBD2 (5 bases). This CDR3 contains 13 residues. The V gene's germline CDR1 is MDHEN and CDR2 SYDVKM. Between the trimmed V and J ends, which lost 6 bases and 2 bases, there was a span of 5 bases. The CDR3, as DNA: TGTGCCAGCAGGGGAGCTGGGGCCAACGTCCTGACTTTC. It yields the protein CASRGAGANVLTF.

The chain uses TRBV19 and TRBJ2-5, with TRBD1 matching over 9 bases. The CDR3 contains 18 residues. Germline V gene lookup returns CDR1 LNHDA and CDR2 SQIVND (reference sequence). Trimming at V came to 3 bases and at J to 5 bases, leaving 16 bases not matched to a gene. The CDR3 is CASSIHSGTGLIGETQYF. The DNA for the CDR3 is TGTGCCAGTAGTATTCACTCCGGGACAGGGTTGATCGGCGAGACCCAGTACTTC.

The V and J genes are TRBV3-1 (or the pseudogene TRBV3-2) and TRBJ1-1; no definite D call. Trimming took 5 bases from V and 2 from J, leaving 6 bases between them. This CDR3 has 12 residues. Germline-derived CDR1 and CDR2 are LGHDT and YNNKEL (reference sequence). CDR3 bases: TGTGCCAGCAGCGAACCAAACACTGAAGCTTTCTTT. Translated, it gives CASSEPNTEAFF.

The chain combines TRBV28 with TRBJ1-2, with D possibly matching TRBD1 (5 bases). The CDR3 runs to 13 residues. The germline V and J ends were trimmed by 5 bases and 7 bases, with 14 bases remaining between them. Germline V gene data show CDR1 as MDHEN and CDR2 as SYDVKM. Here the CDR3 reads CASSTSGFGGYTF. CDR3 DNA sequence: TGTGCCAGCAGTACCTCAGGGTTTGGTGGCTACACCTTC.

The CDR3 loop reads CASTPWGGLYNEQFF. CDR3 nucleotides: TGTGCCAGCACCCCCTGGGGGGGGCTATACAATGAGCAGTTCTTC. V and J are TRBV2 and TRBJ2-1, with D tentatively TRBD2 (7 bases). Germline values: CDR1 SNHLY, CDR2 FYNNEI. Trimming took off 7 bases at V and 4 bases at J, with 17 bases between the two ends. This CDR3 comprises 15 residues.

DNA of the CDR3: TGTGCCAGCAGCTTAACAGGGTGGGGCACAGATACGCAGTATTTT. This translates into CASSLTGWGTDTQYF. The chain joins TRBV5-5 to TRBJ2-3; tentative D call: TRBD1 (6 bases). V dropped 2 bases and J dropped 1 base, with 11 bases sitting between them. Germline V gene sequence: CDR1 SGHKS, CDR2 YYEKEE (reference sequence). The CDR3 runs 15 residues.

The chain recombines TRBV2 with TRBJ1-2; D perhaps matches TRBD1 (6 bases). CDR3 length: 14 amino acids. Germline lookup yields CDR1 SNHLY and CDR2 FYNNEI. V shed 4 bases and J shed 5 bases, with 14 bases lying between them. The CDR3 reads CASSVTGAVYGYTF. The CDR3 region has the DNA TGTGCCAGCAGTGTTACGGGGGCGGTATATGGCTACACCTTC.

The J gene is TRBJ2-5, the V gene TRBV4-2; 7 nucleotides match TRBD2. Trimming at V came to 4 bases and at J to 3 bases, leaving 2 bases not matched to a gene. CDR3 length equals 13 residues. Germline V lookup: CDR1 LGHNA, CDR2 YNFKEQ. CDR3 coding DNA: TGTGCCAGCAGCCGGGACTACAAAGAGACCCAGTACTTC. It specifies CASSRDYKETQYF.

V is TRBV18 and J is TRBJ2-3; TRBD1 matches 9 bases. V trimming: 4 bases; J trimming: 3 bases; junction bases outside the gene matches: 2. The germline V gene encodes CDR1 KGHSH and CDR2 LQKENI. CDR3 length: 14 amino acids. CDR3 DNA sequence: TGTGCCAGCTCACTAGGACAGGGGACAGATACGCAGTATTTT. The encoded protein is CASSLGQGTDTQYF.

This CDR3 is CASRISGAYRSGYTF. Written as DNA, the CDR3 is TGTGCCAGTAGAATCTCAGGGGCCTACCGATCTGGCTACACCTTC. This chain links TRBV19 with TRBJ1-2, with D possibly being TRBD1 (6 bases). The germline V gene encodes CDR1 LNHDA and CDR2 SQIVND (reference sequence). The CDR3 extends over 15 amino acids. Trimming removed 6 bases at V and 7 bases at J, with 21 bases between. Combining the CDR3 with reference TRBV19 and TRBJ1-2 gives the whole variable domain DGGITQSPKYLFRKEGQNVTLSCEQNLNHDAMYWYRQDPGQGLRLIYYSQIVNDFQKGDIAEGYSVSREKKESFPLTVTSAQKNPTAFYLCASRISGAYRSGYTFGSGTRLTVV.

This chain links TRBV28 with TRBJ2-7; TRBD1 matches at 9 bases. Trimming at V came to 3 bases and at J to 0 bases, leaving 9 bases not matched to a gene. Germline V CDR1 and CDR2: MDHEN, SYDVKM. The CDR3 sequence is 17 residues long. Here the CDR3 DNA reads TGTGCCAGCAGTTTCTCCGGGCGGGGACAGGGCTCCTACGAGCAGTACTTC. Its translation is CASSFSGRGQGSYEQYF.

The chain has TRBV28 and TRBJ2-2, with D unclear. V lost 2 bases, J lost 5 bases, and 15 bases lay in between. The CDR3 loop spans 16 amino acids. The germline V gene has CDR1 MDHEN and CDR2 SYDVKM. The CDR3 sequence is CASSLAYGGRTGELFF. The CDR3 DNA is TGTGCCAGCAGTTTAGCTTATGGTGGCAGGACCGGGGAGCTGTTTTTT.

This chain uses TRBV7-2 with TRBJ1-1; D call uncertain. The V gene lost 0 bases and the J gene lost 8 bases, with 10 bases spanning the gap. Germline CDR1 is SGHTA and CDR2 is FQGNSA. CDR3 length equals 13 residues. CDR3 sequence: CASSLARVREAFF. DNA of the CDR3: TGTGCCAGCAGCTTAGCGCGGGTTCGGGAAGCTTTCTTT.

The J gene is TRBJ2-3, the V gene TRBV3-1 (or the pseudogene TRBV3-2), with 11 bases that match TRBD2. V dropped 4 bases and J dropped 4; count of bases not matched to a gene: 4. The CDR3 runs to 15 residues. Germline assignment: CDR1 LGHDT and CDR2 YNNKEL (reference sequence). CDR3 residues: CASSLAGGLADTQYF. The CDR3 DNA sequence: TGTGCCAGCAGCCTAGCGGGGGGGCTCGCAGATACGCAGTATTTT.